This T cell receptor (beta chain) emerged from a study of T cell changes during pregnancy in multiple sclerosis. The CDR3 is made up of 15 amino acids. The junction had 5 bases not matched to a gene; V was cut back by 6 bases and J by 1 base. Germline V gives CDR1 LNHDA, CDR2 SQIVND (reference sequence). Produced via immunoSEQ multiplex PCR; TCRdb's table is partial and in-frame only. The repertoire holds 65,000 to 90,000 clones, just under 95% seen once, with just under 2% in the top ten. This chain joins TRBV19 and TRBJ1-4; 7 bases match TRBD1. Here the sequenced sample was peripheral blood, taken in the second trimester of pregnancy. This TCR came from a female donor with multiple sclerosis, enrolled in a pregnancy study. CDR3 in amino acids: CASRNPGGTNEKLFF. CDR3 coding DNA: TGTGCCAGTAGGAACCCAGGGGGAACTAATGAAAAACTGTTTTTT.